The clone carrying this T cell receptor beta chain was counted a few times. Its specificity is unknown. This sample was included in a study of beta chain features in type 1 diabetes. Of the isolated RNA, all was reverse transcribed, and so the sequenced material was expressed TCRB transcripts. Data came from immunoSEQ multiplex PCR; TCRdb stores just in-frame clones and leaves some out. The repertoire holds around 280,000 clones, with 8% as singletons. The CDR3 loop spans 12 amino acids. Trimming shortened V by 6 bases and J by 1 base, and 8 bases separated the two germline ends. Per germline, CDR1 SQVTM and CDR2 ANQGSEA. General study points: The study found fewer insertions and more deletions at VDJ junctions in type 1 diabetes patients. Shorter TCRB CDR3s, moderately but significantly so, marked every one of the four CD4+ subsets in Type 1 diabetes patients.

All of the sorted populations showed purity greater than 95%. This sequence originates from a woman younger than 30 in good health. The rearrangement links TRBV29-1 to TRBJ2-3; D ambiguous. The sample consisted of central memory CD4+ T cells from blood. The chain's CDR3 is CSVPRGTDTQYF. The CDR3 DNA is TGCAGCGTGCCCCGGGGCACAGATACGCAGTATTTT.